This TCR beta chain was profiled in a study of T-cell reconstitution after alpha-beta-depleted transplantation in children. Remarks on this clonotype: Its cognate antigen is unknown.

This sample's TCRbeta library carried unique molecular identifier barcodes. TCRdb redid the calling of the PCR reads with MiXCR, one entry per CDR3 protein. The sample lists around 200,000 distinct CDR3 sequences; approximately 19% were seen once. There are 14 residues in the CDR3. Trimming cost V 5 bases and J 4 bases; bases outside gene matches: 5. CDR1 is SGHTA, CDR2 FQGNSA, per germline. Study conclusions and caveats: The origin of alpha-beta T cells about two months after transplant was reportedly several hundred expanded graft clones. Counts and diversity of T cells one year after transplant came mostly from newly produced T cells. Several patients had high TCRbeta diversity at day 60; it came from surviving recipient T cells and thymic progenitors.

Sequenced here: PBMCs, mostly from graft donor cells, sampled 360 days after TCRalphabeta/CD19-depleted stem cell transplant. The sequence was obtained from a male patient aged 2 to 9 who had a stem cell transplant for acute lymphoblastic leukemia, so the T cells may come from the graft donor. The V gene is TRBV7-2, the J gene TRBJ2-1; 7 bases map to TRBD1. CDR3 in amino acids: CASSPGTEYNEQFF. CDR3 nucleotide sequence: TGTGCCAGCAGCCCCGGGACAGAATACAATGAGCAGTTCTTC. Drawing the rest from reference TRBV7-2 and TRBJ2-1, the complete variable domain is GAGVSQSPSNKVTEKGKDVELRCDPISGHTALYWYRQSLGQGLEFLIYFQGNSAPDKSGLPSDRFSAERTGGSVSTLTIQRTQQEDSAVYLCASSPGTEYNEQFFGPGTRLTVL.